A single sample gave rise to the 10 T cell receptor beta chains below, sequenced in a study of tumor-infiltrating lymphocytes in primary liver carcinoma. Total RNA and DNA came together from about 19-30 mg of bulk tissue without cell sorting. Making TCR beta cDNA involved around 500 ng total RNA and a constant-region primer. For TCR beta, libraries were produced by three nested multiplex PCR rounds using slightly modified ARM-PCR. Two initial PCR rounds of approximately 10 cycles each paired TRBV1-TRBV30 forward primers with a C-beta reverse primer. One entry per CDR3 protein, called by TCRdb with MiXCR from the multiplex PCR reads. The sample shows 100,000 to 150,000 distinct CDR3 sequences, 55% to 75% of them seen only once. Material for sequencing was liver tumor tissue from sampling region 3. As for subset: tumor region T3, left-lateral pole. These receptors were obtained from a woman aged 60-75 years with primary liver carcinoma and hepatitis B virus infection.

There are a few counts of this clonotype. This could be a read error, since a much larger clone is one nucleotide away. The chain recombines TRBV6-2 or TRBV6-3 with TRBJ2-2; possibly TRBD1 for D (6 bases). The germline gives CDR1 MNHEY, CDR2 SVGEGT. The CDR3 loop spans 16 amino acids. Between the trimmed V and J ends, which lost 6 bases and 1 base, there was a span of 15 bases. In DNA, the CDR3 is TGTGCCAGCAGCTCACAGGGACGGCTGAACACCGGGGAGCTGTTTTTT. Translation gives CASSSQGRLNTGELFF.

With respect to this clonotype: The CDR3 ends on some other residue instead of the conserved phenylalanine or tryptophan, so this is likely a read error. This CDR3 reads CTSSLEVGRDTQYS. The CDR3 region has the DNA TGTACCAGCAGCCTAGAAGTCGGCCGAGATACGCAGTATTCT. The chain combines TRBV11-2 with TRBJ2-3; D unresolved. CDR1 is SGHAT, CDR2 FQNNGV, per germline. This CDR3 comprises 14 residues.

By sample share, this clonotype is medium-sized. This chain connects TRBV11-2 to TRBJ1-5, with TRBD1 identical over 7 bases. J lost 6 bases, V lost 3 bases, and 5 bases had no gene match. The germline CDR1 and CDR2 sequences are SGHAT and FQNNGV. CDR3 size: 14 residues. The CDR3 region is CASSFTGDGQPQHF. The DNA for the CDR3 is TGTGCCAGCAGCTTCACAGGGGATGGTCAGCCCCAGCATTTT.

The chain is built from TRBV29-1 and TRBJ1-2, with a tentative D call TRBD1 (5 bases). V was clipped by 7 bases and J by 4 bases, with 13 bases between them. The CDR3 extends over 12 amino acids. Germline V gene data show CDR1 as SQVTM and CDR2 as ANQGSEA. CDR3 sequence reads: CSDYGTAYGYTF. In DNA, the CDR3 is TGCAGCGACTACGGGACGGCCTATGGCTACACCTTC.

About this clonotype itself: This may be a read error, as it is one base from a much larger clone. CDR3 protein: CSVVRAYGQYF. Written as DNA, the CDR3 is TGCAGCGTAGTCAGGGCCTACGGGCAGTACTTC. V is TRBV29-1 and J is TRBJ2-7, with D possibly matching TRBD1 (5 bases). CDR1 and CDR2 from the germline V gene are SQVTM and ANQGSEA. The CDR3 loop spans 11 amino acids.

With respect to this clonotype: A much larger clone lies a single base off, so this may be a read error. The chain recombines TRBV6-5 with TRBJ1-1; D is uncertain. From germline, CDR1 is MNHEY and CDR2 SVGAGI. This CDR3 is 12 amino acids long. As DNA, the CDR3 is TGTGCCAGCAGTCGCACGAACATTGAAGCTTTCTTT. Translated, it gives CASSRTNIEAFF.

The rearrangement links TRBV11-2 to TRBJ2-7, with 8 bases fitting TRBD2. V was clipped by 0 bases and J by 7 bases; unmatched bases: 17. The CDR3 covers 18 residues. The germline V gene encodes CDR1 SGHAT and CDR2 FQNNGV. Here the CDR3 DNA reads TGTGCCAGCAGCTTAGATTGGATCAGTCTAGCGGGTCACTATGAGCAGTACTTC. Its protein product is CASSLDWISLAGHYEQYF.

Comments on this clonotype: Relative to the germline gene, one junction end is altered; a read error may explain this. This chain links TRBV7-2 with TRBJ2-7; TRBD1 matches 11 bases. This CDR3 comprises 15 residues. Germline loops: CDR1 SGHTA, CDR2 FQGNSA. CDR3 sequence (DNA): TGTGGCAGCAGCCCACGGGACAGGGGGGGTTACGAGCAGTACTTC. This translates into CGSSPRDRGGYEQYF.

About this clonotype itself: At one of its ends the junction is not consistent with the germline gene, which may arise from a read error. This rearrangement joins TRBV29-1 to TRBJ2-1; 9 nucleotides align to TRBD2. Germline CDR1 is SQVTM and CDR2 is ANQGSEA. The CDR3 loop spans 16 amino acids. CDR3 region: CSIEDRLADQGDEQFF. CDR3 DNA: TGCAGCATTGAAGATAGACTAGCGGACCAGGGCGATGAGCAGTTCTTC.

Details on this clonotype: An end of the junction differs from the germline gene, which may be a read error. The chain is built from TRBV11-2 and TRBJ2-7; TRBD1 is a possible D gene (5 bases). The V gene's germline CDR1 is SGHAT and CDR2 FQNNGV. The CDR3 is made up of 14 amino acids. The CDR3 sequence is CASSLWGISYEQHF. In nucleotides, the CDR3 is TGTGCCAGCAGCCTATGGGGCATCTCCTACGAGCAGCACTTC.